These 18 T cell receptor beta chains were all obtained from the same sample, sequenced in a study of blood T cell repertoires in COVID-19. The table came from immunoSEQ multiplex PCR; TCRdb's copy has only in-frame clones and leaves some out. The sample comprises some 320,000 clones, over 90% of which are singletons, and 3% to 5% rests with the top ten. The sequencing sample was made of PBMCs or T cells enriched from blood (not recorded which). All receptors derive from a woman in her twenties or thirties who had been exposed to COVID-19.

The chain uses TRBV6-1 and TRBJ2-3; perhaps TRBD1 as D (5 bases). CDR3 length equals 14 residues. CDR1 and CDR2 (germline): MNHNS, SASEGT. V was shortened by 0 bases and J by 5 bases, with 9 bases between the two germline ends. The CDR3, as DNA: TGTGCCAGCAGTGAAGCTGGGGCAAGAGATACGCAGTATTTT. The encoded protein is CASSEAGARDTQYF.

The chain joins TRBV21-1 to TRBJ2-3; the table's D call, TRBD2, has no DNA check behind it. TRBV21-1 is annotated as a pseudogene. CDR3 length: 20 amino acids. This chain's CDR3 is CASSKAVFSMLAGSTDTQYF. The CDR3 DNA follows: TGTGCCAGCAGCAAAGCTGTCTTCTCTATGCTAGCGGGAAGCACAGATACGCAGTATTTT.

V gene TRBV4-1 combines with J gene TRBJ2-7, with TRBD1 matching over 8 bases. The germline V gene encodes CDR1 MGHRA and CDR2 YSYEKL. With V trimmed by 4 bases and J by 6 bases, 5 bases remained unmatched. The CDR3 loop spans 13 amino acids. CDR3 nucleotides: TGCGCCAGCAGCCGCCCGGGACAGGTCGAGCAGTACTTC. Its protein is CASSRPGQVEQYF.

This clone is a singleton in its sample. V usage is TRBV4-1 and J usage is TRBJ1-4, with no clear D. V was clipped by 2 bases and J by 2 bases, with 9 bases between them. CDR1 is MGHRA and CDR2 is YSYEKL in the germline V gene. The CDR3 is 15 amino acids. This CDR3 reads CASSQWGGTNEKLFF. The DNA of the CDR3 is TGCGCCAGCAGCCAATGGGGAGGGACTAATGAAAAACTGTTTTTT.

The chain joins TRBV30 to TRBJ2-6; no clear D gene. The CDR3 runs to 15 residues. Trimming removed 2 bases at V and 0 bases at J, with 8 bases between. Per germline, CDR1 GTSNPN and CDR2 SVGIG (reference sequence). The DNA of the CDR3 is TGTGCCTGGAGTTATGGCATCTCTGGGGCCAACGTCCTGACTTTC. It codes for CAWSYGISGANVLTF.

This clone appeared a few times. This chain uses TRBV3-1 (or the pseudogene TRBV3-2) with TRBJ1-4, with a possible D match to TRBD1 (5 bases). CDR1 and CDR2 from the germline V gene are LGHDT and YNNKEL (reference sequence). This CDR3 spans 12 amino acids. V was pared by 1 base and J by 12 bases, with 9 bases between. The CDR3 DNA is TGTGCCAGCAGCCAAGGGGGCGGGGAACTGTTTTTT. Its protein product is CASSQGGGELFF.

V and J are TRBV5-4 and TRBJ1-1; possible D gene TRBD1, 6 bases. The CDR3 sequence is 12 residues long. Trimming removed 0 bases at V and 6 bases at J, with 6 bases between. Germline V lookup: CDR1 SGHNT, CDR2 YYREEE (reference sequence). CDR3 sequence reads: CASSLGQAEAFF. The CDR3 coding sequence is TGTGCCAGCAGCTTGGGACAGGCTGAAGCTTTCTTT.

The rearrangement links TRBV9 to TRBJ1-1, with D perhaps matching TRBD1 (6 bases). V lost 5 bases and J 4 bases, leaving 15 bases between the germline ends. Per germline, CDR1 SGDLS and CDR2 YYNGEE. CDR3 length: 14 residues. CDR3 nucleotides: TGTGCCAGCAGTCCGCGGGGGCTGGGCACTGAAGCTTTCTTT. It yields the protein CASSPRGLGTEAFF.

The rearrangement joins TRBV18 to TRBJ2-7; D is possibly TRBD1 (6 bases). Per germline, CDR1 KGHSH and CDR2 LQKENI. This CDR3 has 13 residues. The V gene lost 6 bases and the J gene lost 0 bases, with 9 bases spanning the gap. CDR3 nucleotides: TGTGCCAGCTCTGTGACAGGCTCCTACGAGCAGTACTTC. Translation: CASSVTGSYEQYF. Full variable domain (outside the CDR3, taken from reference TRBV18 and TRBJ2-7): NAGVMQNPRHLVRRRGQEARLRCSPMKGHSHVYWYRQLPEEGLKFMVYLQKENIIDESGMPKERFSAEFPKEGPSILRIQQVVRGDSAAYFCASSVTGSYEQYFGPGTRLTVT.

The chain employs TRBV5-1 and TRBJ2-1, with 7 positions matching TRBD1. Germline CDR1 SGHRS, CDR2 YFSETQ. V dropped 4 bases and J dropped 0; count of bases not matched to a gene: 10. The CDR3 loop spans 17 amino acids. The CDR3 protein is CASSPTPTGSSYNEQFF. The DNA for the CDR3 is TGCGCCAGCAGCCCTACCCCGACAGGGAGCTCCTACAATGAGCAGTTCTTC.

The chain carries TRBV12-3 or TRBV12-4 and TRBJ2-1; the D is unclear. Trimming pared 6 bases from V and 9 bases from J, leaving 15 bases between. This CDR3 has 13 residues. The CDR3 region is CASSFLGLGEQFF. CDR3 bases: TGTGCCAGCAGCTTTCTCGGGTTGGGTGAGCAGTTCTTC.

This chain joins TRBV6-5 and TRBJ2-2, with D uncertain. Per germline, CDR1 MNHEY and CDR2 SVGAGI. Trimming removed 6 bases from V and 2 bases from J, with 10 bases in between. The CDR3 covers 14 residues. The chain's CDR3 is CASRAPRNTGELFF. DNA of the CDR3: TGTGCCAGCAGGGCCCCCAGAAACACCGGGGAGCTGTTTTTT.

V usage is TRBV5-1 and J usage is TRBJ2-3, with TRBD2 identical over 10 bases. Germline V lookup: CDR1 SGHRS, CDR2 YFSETQ. The CDR3 runs 17 residues. J lost 2 bases, V lost 0 bases, and 6 bases had no gene match. The CDR3 spells CASSLGALAGDTDTQYF. CDR3 nucleotide sequence: TGCGCCAGCAGCTTGGGGGCCCTAGCGGGGGACACAGATACGCAGTATTTT.

The chain couples TRBV4-3 to TRBJ1-4; D gene ambiguous. Trimming removed 0 bases from V and 8 bases from J, with 22 bases in between. The CDR3 consists of 18 residues. CDR1 is LGHNA and CDR2 is YSLEER in the germline V gene. CDR3 coding DNA: TGCGCCAGCAGCCAAGATGGAGACCAAGTAATAAATCAAGAAAAACTGTTTTTT. This translates into CASSQDGDQVINQEKLFF.

The CDR3 protein is CASSTPRDINQPQHF. CDR3 in DNA: TGTGCCAGCAGCACCCCGAGGGACATCAATCAGCCCCAGCATTTT. The chain recombines TRBV7-2 with TRBJ1-5; the D gene is possibly TRBD1 (6 bases). Germline lookup yields CDR1 SGHTA and CDR2 FQGNSA. This CDR3 spans 15 amino acids. V was cut by 5 bases and J by 3 bases, with 14 bases left in between.

The chain couples TRBV3-1 (or the pseudogene TRBV3-2) to TRBJ2-2; a possible D gene is TRBD1 (6 bases). The CDR3 has 14 amino acids. Trimming shortened V by 4 bases and J by 4 bases, and 10 bases separated the two germline ends. Germline V CDR1 and CDR2: LGHDT, YNNKEL (reference sequence). This CDR3 reads CASSPDSATGELFF. CDR3 nucleotides: TGTGCCAGCAGCCCGGACAGCGCCACCGGGGAGCTGTTTTTT.

This clone was counted only a few times. This rearrangement joins TRBV4-1 to TRBJ2-1; 10 positions agree with TRBD2. This CDR3 has 15 residues. Germline values: CDR1 MGHRA, CDR2 YSYEKL. J lost 9 bases, V lost 4 bases, and 9 bases had no gene match. CDR3 bases: TGCGCCAGCAGCCGGATCCAGCGGGGGGGTTCTGAGCAGTTCTTC. Translated, it gives CASSRIQRGGSEQFF.

The chain couples TRBV3-1 (or the pseudogene TRBV3-2) to TRBJ2-6; 7 bases map to TRBD1. Trimming at V came to 4 bases and at J to 2 bases, leaving 5 bases not matched to a gene. This CDR3 is built from 16 residues. Germline CDR1 LGHDT, CDR2 YNNKEL (reference sequence). CDR3 region: CASSPYQGAGANVLTF. CDR3 DNA: TGTGCCAGCAGCCCGTATCAGGGGGCTGGGGCCAACGTCCTGACTTTC.